One sample yielded the 12 T cell receptor beta chains listed below, sequenced in a study of regulatory T cells in long-lasting Graves disease. Both iRepertoire HTBI primers and Arm-PCR of CDR3 regions were used to build the TCR beta libraries. Using its own MiXCR run on the multiplex PCR reads, TCRdb lists one record per CDR3 protein. This sample carries roughly 420,000 distinct CDR3 sequences, around 16% of them seen once, and the ten largest clones take 22%. Time point meaning: newly diagnosed GD, antithyroid drugs for less than 3 months. RNA isolated from PBMCs was used to make the TCR library. Material: peripheral blood mononuclear cells (PBMCs), obtained at new diagnosis, from a patient treated with antithyroid drugs. The receptor set was obtained from a female donor with Graves disease.

The table lists this clonotype with a few counts. This CDR3 is CASSYDIAGGNTEAFF. The CDR3 region has the DNA TGTGCCAGCAGTTACGATATCGCAGGGGGGAACACTGAAGCTTTCTTT. The chain carries TRBV6-5 and TRBJ1-1; 7 nucleotides line up with TRBD1. The length of the CDR3 is 16 residues. The V segment lost 2 bases and the J segment 1 base; nucleotides outside the gene matches: 7. CDR1 is MNHEY, CDR2 SVGAGI, per germline.

This clonotype has at least ten counts. The chain carries TRBV30 and TRBJ1-1; D perhaps matches TRBD1 (6 bases). The V gene's germline CDR1 is GTSNPN and CDR2 SVGIG (reference sequence). Trimming took 3 bases from V and 10 from J, leaving 9 bases between them. The CDR3 spans 10 residues. CDR3 in amino acids: CAWRGGRAFF. The CDR3 nucleotides read TGTGCCTGGAGAGGGGGTAGAGCTTTCTTT.

The rearrangement uses TRBV24-1 and TRBJ2-3; TRBD2 aligns across 12 bases. Looked up from germline, CDR1 is KGHDR and CDR2 is SFDVKD. This CDR3 contains 16 residues. Germline trimming cut 3 bases from V and 5 bases from J; bases unmatched to any gene: 5. The CDR3: CATSDPSGGAGDTQYF. The DNA of the CDR3 is TGTGCCACCAGTGATCCTAGCGGGGGGGCGGGAGATACGCAGTATTTT.

This clonotype was seen only once. CDR3 DNA: TGCAGTGCTAAGAGACAGGGGGCTCGGAATGAGCAGTTCTTC. This translates into CSAKRQGARNEQFF. The rearrangement uses TRBV20-1 and TRBJ2-1; 10 nucleotides agree with TRBD1. This CDR3 spans 14 amino acids. Germline loops: CDR1 DFQATT, CDR2 SNEGSKA (reference sequence). V was pared by 4 bases and J by 7 bases, with 7 bases of the junction left unmatched.

This clonotype came up many times. CDR3 residues: CASSTGDRSSGNTIYF. CDR3 bases: TGTGCCAGCAGCACTGGGGACAGATCATCTGGAAACACCATATATTTT. J is TRBJ1-3 and V is TRBV11-3; 7 positions match TRBD1. The CDR3 is made up of 16 amino acids. After removal of 5 bases from V and 1 base from J, the junction contained 8 bases not matched to a gene. CDR1 and CDR2 from the germline V gene are SGHNT and YENEEA.

The chain is built from TRBV7-2 and TRBJ2-7; D unresolved. The CDR3 totals 15 residues. V was pared by 1 base and J by 0 bases, with 10 bases between. The germline V gene encodes CDR1 SGHTA and CDR2 FQGNSA. The CDR3 DNA reads TGTGCCAGCAGCTTAGGACGGTTCAGCTCCTACGAGCAGTACTTC. Translating gives CASSLGRFSSYEQYF.

V and J are TRBV7-9 and TRBJ1-1, with D possibly being TRBD1 (5 bases). Trimming left V 0 bases short and J 2 bases short, with 16 bases between. This CDR3 spans 17 amino acids. The germline V gene has CDR1 SEHNR and CDR2 FQNEAQ (reference sequence). The CDR3 DNA sequence: TGTGCCAGCAGCTTAGCCCAGTTCCCAGGGAAAAACACTGAAGCTTTCTTT. Translated, it gives CASSLAQFPGKNTEAFF.

CDR3 sequence reads: CASGLETGVNTEAFF. CDR3 DNA: TGTGCTAGTGGTTTGGAGACAGGGGTGAACACTGAAGCTTTCTTT. The chain has TRBV12-5 and TRBJ1-1; 8 bases align to TRBD1. The CDR3 is 15 residues long. The V gene's germline CDR1 is LGHNT and CDR2 FRNRAP. J gave up 0 bases and V 1 base, and 1 base lay outside the gene matches.

This clonotype was counted many times. J is TRBJ1-5 and V is TRBV7-2; D unresolved. The germline V gene encodes CDR1 SGHTA and CDR2 FQGNSA. The CDR3 consists of 14 residues. With 3 bases removed from V and 1 base from J, the gap between germline ends came to 7 bases. CDR3 DNA sequence: TGTGCCAGCAGCTTTTTTGGGAGCAATCAGCCCCAGCATTTT. It specifies CASSFFGSNQPQHF.

In its sample, this clonotype was seen many times. The genes are TRBV3-1 and TRBJ2-4; TRBD1 agrees at 8 bases. This CDR3 spans 15 amino acids. Trimming took 5 bases from V and 4 from J; bases not matched to a gene: 7. CDR1 LGHDT and CDR2 YNNKEL come from the germline V gene (reference sequence). The CDR3 here is CASSTRDRIKNIQYF. The CDR3 region has the DNA TGTGCCAGCAGCACCCGGGACAGGATAAAAAACATTCAGTACTTC.

This sequence joins TRBV29-1 and TRBJ2-3, with D perhaps assigned TRBD1 or TRBD2 (5 bases each). This CDR3 is 10 amino acids long. CDR1 SQVTM and CDR2 ANQGSEA come from the germline V gene. The CDR3 DNA reads as TGCAGTGCAAACCAGGGACCGCAGTATTTT. Encoded protein: CSANQGPQYF.

The V call is TRBV19, the J call TRBJ1-5; no firm D call. V was cut by 7 bases and J by 5 bases, with 18 bases left in between. CDR1 and CDR2 from the germline V gene are LNHDA and SQIVND (reference sequence). The CDR3 spans 15 residues. The CDR3 spells CASTRTDRTDQPQHF. CDR3 coding DNA: TGTGCCAGTACTCGCACAGACCGTACGGATCAGCCCCAGCATTTT.